This is a list of T cell receptor beta chains from one sample in a study of beta chain features in type 1 diabetes. Method: immunoSEQ multiplex PCR; TCRdb's copy keeps in-frame clones and lacks some. The sample contains 550,000 to 850,000 clones, roughly 13% of which appear only once. Sequencing input: naive CD4+ T cells from blood. All receptors derive from a man aged 18 to 29 with type 1 diabetes. Each CDR3 is given with its conserved first and last residue. D genes are given only for firm matches. Clone size is stated in some rows and not others, as once, few, many or a class when expanded.

j_call: TRBJ2-1
clone_size: .
d_call: .
v_call: TRBV5-1
cdr3_aa: CASSLVLAEYNEQFF
cdr3_nt: TGCGCCAGCAGCTTGGTCCTGGCAGAGTACAATGAGCAGTTCTTC

j_call: TRBJ2-3
clone_size: few
d_call: TRBD2
v_call: TRBV25-1
cdr3_aa: CASSAMGEGRDTQYF
cdr3_nt: TGTGCCAGCAGTGCCATGGGGGAGGGGCGGGATACGCAGTATTTT

j_call: TRBJ1-6
clone_size: .
d_call: .
v_call: TRBV2
cdr3_aa: CASSESGTYNNSPLHF
cdr3_nt: TGTGCCAGCAGTGAGTCCGGGACATACAATAATTCACCCCTCCACTTT

j_call: TRBJ2-1
clone_size: .
d_call: TRBD2
v_call: TRBV19
cdr3_aa: CASSILAGGSVYNEQFF
cdr3_nt: TGTGCCAGTAGCATACTAGCGGGGGGCTCGGTCTACAATGAGCAGTTCTTC

j_call: TRBJ2-5
clone_size: few
d_call: TRBD2
v_call: TRBV18
cdr3_aa: CASSPRSGGAEETQYF
cdr3_nt: TGTGCCAGCTCACCACGGAGCGGGGGGGCCGAAGAGACCCAGTACTTC

j_call: TRBJ2-2
clone_size: .
d_call: .
v_call: TRBV6-5
cdr3_aa: CASSWLLSGELFF
cdr3_nt: TGTGCCAGCAGTTGGCTATTAAGCGGGGAGCTGTTTTTT

j_call: TRBJ1-2
clone_size: few
d_call: .
v_call: TRBV11-3
cdr3_aa: CASSQTGLNYGYTF
cdr3_nt: TGTGCCAGCAGCCAGACAGGATTAAACTATGGCTACACCTTC

j_call: TRBJ1-2
clone_size: few
d_call: .
v_call: TRBV30
cdr3_aa: CAWTPKARDPSLGTF
cdr3_nt: TGTGCCTGGACTCCCAAAGCTCGGGACCCATCATTAGGCACCTTC

j_call: TRBJ1-6
clone_size: .
d_call: TRBD1
v_call: TRBV7-9
cdr3_aa: CASSLSGDRGSPLHF
cdr3_nt: TGTGCCAGCAGCCTGTCTGGGGACAGAGGTTCACCCCTCCACTTT

j_call: TRBJ1-1
clone_size: few
d_call: TRBD1
v_call: TRBV18
cdr3_aa: CASSLQGKGTEAFF
cdr3_nt: TGTGCCAGCTCCCTACAGGGGAAGGGGACTGAAGCTTTCTTT

j_call: TRBJ1-6
clone_size: .
d_call: .
v_call: TRBV6-4
cdr3_aa: CASSLEQNSPLHF
cdr3_nt: TGTGCCAGCAGCCTCGAACAGAATTCACCCCTCCACTTT

j_call: TRBJ1-6
clone_size: .
d_call: .
v_call: TRBV28
cdr3_aa: CASSRRGYNSPLHF
cdr3_nt: TGTGCCAGCAGTCGACGGGGCTATAATTCACCCCTCCACTTT

j_call: TRBJ2-1
clone_size: .
d_call: TRBD1
v_call: TRBV5-1
cdr3_aa: CASSFPTGGNEQFF
cdr3_nt: TGCGCCAGCAGCTTTCCTACAGGGGGCAATGAGCAGTTCTTC

j_call: TRBJ2-7
clone_size: few
d_call: .
v_call: TRBV27
cdr3_aa: CASSFLRENPEQYF
cdr3_nt: TGTGCCAGCAGTTTCCTCCGGGAAAACCCGGAGCAGTACTTC

j_call: TRBJ2-3
clone_size: few
d_call: .
v_call: TRBV5-4
cdr3_aa: CASSLSPGSTDTQYF
cdr3_nt: TGTGCCAGCAGCTTGTCTCCGGGTAGCACAGATACGCAGTATTTT

j_call: TRBJ2-5
clone_size: .
d_call: .
v_call: TRBV15
cdr3_aa: CATSRDRGPEETQYF
cdr3_nt: TGTGCCACCAGCAGAGATCGGGGGCCGGAGGAGACCCAGTACTTC

j_call: TRBJ2-1
clone_size: .
d_call: TRBD1
v_call: TRBV5-1
cdr3_aa: CASSGDREFYNEQFF
cdr3_nt: TGCGCCAGCAGCGGGGACAGGGAATTCTACAATGAGCAGTTCTTC

j_call: TRBJ2-7
clone_size: few
d_call: .
v_call: TRBV29-1
cdr3_aa: CSVVAPGRDVQQYF
cdr3_nt: TGCAGCGTAGTAGCCCCCGGTAGGGACGTTCAGCAGTACTTC

j_call: TRBJ2-5
clone_size: .
d_call: .
v_call: TRBV7-3
cdr3_aa: CASSLDSYQETQYF
cdr3_nt: TGTGCCAGCAGCTTGGACTCGTACCAAGAGACCCAGTACTTC

j_call: TRBJ1-1
clone_size: .
d_call: .
v_call: TRBV18
cdr3_aa: CASSPEGWGTEAFF
cdr3_nt: TGTGCCAGCTCACCGGAGGGGTGGGGCACTGAAGCTTTCTTT

j_call: TRBJ1-3
clone_size: .
d_call: .
v_call: TRBV27
cdr3_aa: CASRPNKGNTIYF
cdr3_nt: TGTGCCAGCAGGCCTAATAAAGGAAACACCATATATTTT

j_call: TRBJ2-2
clone_size: .
d_call: .
v_call: TRBV4-1
cdr3_aa: CASSQDSGARTGELFF
cdr3_nt: TGCGCCAGCAGCCAAGACTCAGGGGCGCGAACCGGGGAGCTGTTTTTT

j_call: TRBJ2-2
clone_size: few
d_call: .
v_call: TRBV27
cdr3_aa: CASSPWVNGELFF
cdr3_nt: TGTGCCAGCAGTCCCTGGGTGAACGGGGAGCTGTTTTTT

j_call: TRBJ1-1
clone_size: few
d_call: .
v_call: TRBV29-1
cdr3_aa: CSVTATGGTTEAFF
cdr3_nt: TGCAGCGTTACAGCTACAGGTGGAACAACTGAAGCTTTCTTT

j_call: TRBJ1-5
clone_size: few
d_call: .
v_call: TRBV5-1
cdr3_aa: CASSLDGNNQPQHF
cdr3_nt: TGCGCCAGCAGCTTGGATGGCAACAATCAGCCCCAGCATTTT

j_call: TRBJ2-1
clone_size: few
d_call: .
v_call: TRBV5-1
cdr3_aa: CASSLDVSSYNEQFF
cdr3_nt: TGCGCCAGCAGTTTGGACGTAAGCTCCTACAATGAGCAGTTCTTC

j_call: TRBJ2-7
clone_size: few
d_call: .
v_call: TRBV4-1
cdr3_aa: CASSQAGPPYEQYF
cdr3_nt: TGCGCCAGCAGCCAGGCCGGGCCTCCCTACGAGCAGTACTTC

j_call: TRBJ2-3
clone_size: few
d_call: .
v_call: TRBV5-1
cdr3_aa: CASSFGTDTQYF
cdr3_nt: TGCGCCAGCAGCTTTGGCACAGATACGCAGTATTTT

j_call: TRBJ2-7
clone_size: few
d_call: .
v_call: TRBV6-5
cdr3_aa: CASSYSRDTTYEQYF
cdr3_nt: TGTGCCAGCAGTTACTCGAGGGACACTACCTACGAGCAGTACTTC

j_call: TRBJ2-3
clone_size: few
d_call: .
v_call: TRBV5-6
cdr3_aa: CASRLTSPGQGEIRHTQYF
cdr3_nt: TGTGCCAGCAGACTAACTAGCCCGGGGCAGGGGGAAATAAGGCATACGCAGTATTTT

j_call: TRBJ2-7
clone_size: few
d_call: .
v_call: TRBV10-2
cdr3_aa: CASTRTGLRSYEQYF
cdr3_nt: TGCGCCAGCACCCGAACAGGGTTACGCTCCTACGAGCAGTACTTC

j_call: TRBJ1-1
clone_size: .
d_call: .
v_call: TRBV6-5
cdr3_aa: CASSYGEVTEAFF
cdr3_nt: TGTGCCAGCAGTTACGGCGAGGTGACTGAAGCTTTCTTT

j_call: TRBJ1-1
clone_size: few
d_call: .
v_call: TRBV7-9
cdr3_aa: CASSLAGAFF
cdr3_nt: TGTGCCAGCAGCTTAGCGGGAGCTTTCTTT

j_call: TRBJ1-1
clone_size: .
d_call: .
v_call: TRBV5-1
cdr3_aa: CASSLAAEGTEAFF
cdr3_nt: TGCGCCAGCAGCTTGGCGGCAGAAGGAACTGAAGCTTTCTTT

j_call: TRBJ1-6
clone_size: .
d_call: .
v_call: TRBV6-4
cdr3_aa: CASSDGAQRLGNSPLHF
cdr3_nt: TGTGCCAGCAGTGACGGGGCCCAGAGATTGGGCAATTCACCCCTCCACTTT

j_call: TRBJ2-5
clone_size: .
d_call: .
v_call: TRBV28
cdr3_aa: CASSRTEETQYF
cdr3_nt: TGTGCCAGCAGTCGGACCGAAGAGACCCAGTACTTC

j_call: TRBJ1-5
clone_size: .
d_call: .
v_call: TRBV6-6
cdr3_aa: CASSNRAGNQPQHF
cdr3_nt: TGTGCCAGCAGTAACAGGGCGGGCAATCAGCCCCAGCATTTT

j_call: TRBJ2-3
clone_size: few
d_call: TRBD2
v_call: TRBV6-6
cdr3_aa: CASTPRGEADTQYF
cdr3_nt: TGTGCCAGCACCCCACGGGGGGAAGCAGATACGCAGTATTTT

j_call: TRBJ1-5
clone_size: few
d_call: .
v_call: TRBV10-3
cdr3_aa: CATSGPGGPQHF
cdr3_nt: TGTGCCACCTCCGGACCTGGGGGGCCCCAGCATTTT

j_call: TRBJ1-1
clone_size: .
d_call: .
v_call: TRBV10-3
cdr3_aa: CAISGPNTEAFF
cdr3_nt: TGTGCCATCAGTGGACCGAACACTGAAGCTTTCTTT

j_call: TRBJ1-5
clone_size: .
d_call: TRBD1
v_call: TRBV29-1
cdr3_aa: CSASDREGVPQHF
cdr3_nt: TGCAGCGCTTCCGACAGGGAAGGTGTTCCCCAGCATTTT

j_call: TRBJ2-5
clone_size: few
d_call: .
v_call: TRBV4-1
cdr3_aa: CASSQGGLETQYF
cdr3_nt: TGCGCCAGCAGCCAGGGGGGACTGGAGACCCAGTACTTC

j_call: TRBJ2-5
clone_size: few
d_call: .
v_call: TRBV6-1
cdr3_aa: CASSEIWGFQETQYF
cdr3_nt: TGTGCCAGCAGTGAAATTTGGGGGTTCCAAGAGACCCAGTACTTC

j_call: TRBJ1-1
clone_size: few
d_call: .
v_call: TRBV19
cdr3_aa: CASSTPTENTEAFF
cdr3_nt: TGTGCCAGTAGTACCCCTACAGAGAACACTGAAGCTTTCTTT

j_call: TRBJ2-7
clone_size: .
d_call: .
v_call: TRBV6-1
cdr3_aa: CASSEALGPIYEQYF
cdr3_nt: TGTGCCAGCAGTGAAGCGCTGGGACCCATCTACGAGCAGTACTTC

j_call: TRBJ1-2
clone_size: .
d_call: .
v_call: TRBV4-1
cdr3_aa: CASSQDSPYDGYTF
cdr3_nt: TGCGCCAGCAGCCAAGACAGCCCCTATGATGGCTACACCTTC